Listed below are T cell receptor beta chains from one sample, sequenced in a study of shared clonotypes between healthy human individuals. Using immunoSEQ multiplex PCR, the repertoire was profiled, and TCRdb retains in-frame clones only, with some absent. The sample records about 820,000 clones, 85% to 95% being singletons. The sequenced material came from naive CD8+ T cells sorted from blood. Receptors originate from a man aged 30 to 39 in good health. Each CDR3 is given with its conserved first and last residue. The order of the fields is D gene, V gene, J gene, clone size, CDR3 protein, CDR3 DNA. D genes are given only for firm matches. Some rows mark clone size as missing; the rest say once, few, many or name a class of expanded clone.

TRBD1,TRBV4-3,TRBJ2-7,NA,CASSQAGTGVYEQYF,TGCGCCAGCAGCCAGGCCGGGACAGGGGTTTACGAGCAGTACTTC
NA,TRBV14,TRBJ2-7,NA,CASSHRGLYEQYF,TGTGCCAGCAGCCACCGCGGACTCTACGAGCAGTACTTC
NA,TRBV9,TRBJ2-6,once,CASSVGGVEANVLTF,TGTGCCAGCAGCGTAGGAGGGGTGGAGGCCAACGTCCTGACTTTC
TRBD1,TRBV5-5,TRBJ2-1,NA,CASSSRDSSYNEQFF,TGTGCCAGCAGTTCCCGGGACAGCTCCTACAATGAGCAGTTCTTC
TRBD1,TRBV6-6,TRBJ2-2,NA,CASSSDRAPAGELFF,TGTGCCAGCAGTTCCGACAGGGCCCCGGCCGGGGAGCTGTTTTTT
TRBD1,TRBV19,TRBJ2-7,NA,CASSIGDRSYEQYF,TGTGCCAGTAGTATCGGGGACAGATCCTACGAGCAGTACTTC
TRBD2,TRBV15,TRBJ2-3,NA,CATSRDQGLGRAQYF,TGTGCCACCAGCAGAGATCAGGGACTAGGACGGGCGCAGTATTTT
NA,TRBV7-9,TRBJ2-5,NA,CASSLVSGRDHKIETQYF,TGTGCCAGCAGCTTAGTATCAGGGCGTGATCATAAAATAGAGACCCAGTACTTC
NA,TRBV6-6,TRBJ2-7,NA,CASSPDLRSYEQYF,TGTGCCAGCAGTCCCGATTTGCGTTCCTACGAGCAGTACTTC
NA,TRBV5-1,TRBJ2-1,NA,CASSLETAEIWYNEQFF,TGCGCCAGCAGCTTGGAAACAGCGGAAATATGGTACAATGAGCAGTTCTTC
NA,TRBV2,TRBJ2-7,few,CASSEAFPKYEQYF,TGTGCCAGCAGTGAAGCTTTTCCGAAGTACGAGCAGTACTTC
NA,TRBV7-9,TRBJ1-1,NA,CASSLAQQGGEAFF,TGTGCCAGCAGCTTAGCGCAACAGGGAGGAGAAGCTTTCTTT
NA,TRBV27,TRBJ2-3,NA,CASSTKNSAPTDTQYF,TGTGCCAGCAGTACCAAAAATTCCGCCCCCACAGATACGCAGTATTTT
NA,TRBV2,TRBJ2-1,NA,CASSDLGEQFF,TGTGCCAGCAGTGATCTAGGTGAGCAGTTCTTC
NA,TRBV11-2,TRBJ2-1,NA,CASSHLLQGYNEQFF,TGTGCCAGCAGCCATCTGCTGCAGGGTTACAATGAGCAGTTCTTC
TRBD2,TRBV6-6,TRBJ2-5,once,CASSPLADQETQYF,TGTGCCAGCAGTCCTCTAGCGGACCAAGAGACCCAGTACTTC
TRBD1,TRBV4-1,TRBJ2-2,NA,CASSHDPGQWLFF,TGCGCCAGCAGCCACGATCCGGGACAGTGGCTGTTTTTT
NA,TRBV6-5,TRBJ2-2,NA,CASSYSRGDTGELFF,TGTGCCAGCAGTTACTCTAGGGGGGACACCGGGGAGCTGTTTTTT
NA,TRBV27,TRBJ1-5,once,CASRYAEGQPQHF,TGTGCCAGCAGATACGCGGAGGGTCAGCCCCAGCATTTT
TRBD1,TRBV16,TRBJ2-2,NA,CASSRVGQVGTGELFF,TGTGCCAGCAGCCGAGTGGGACAGGTCGGCACCGGGGAGCTGTTTTTT
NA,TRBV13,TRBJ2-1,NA,CASSQQGIYNEQFF,TGTGCCAGCAGTCAACAGGGAATCTACAATGAGCAGTTCTTC
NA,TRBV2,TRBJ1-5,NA,CASSAKAGIALGESNQPQHF,TGTGCCAGCAGTGCCAAAGCAGGGATAGCCTTAGGGGAGAGCAATCAGCCCCAGCATTTT